The 29 T cell receptor beta chains below were found in one sample sequenced in a study of T cells in localized non-small cell lung cancer. The table came from immunoSEQ multiplex PCR; TCRdb's copy has only in-frame clones and leaves some out. The sample records 30,000 to 35,000 clones, around 93% being singletons. Sequences were derived from peripheral blood, sampled before any cancer treatment. The receptor set was obtained from a female donor aged 60 or older with stage I lung adenocarcinoma.

The V call is TRBV2, the J call TRBJ1-5, with D unclear. Trimming shortened V by 11 bases and J by 6 bases, and 14 bases separated the two germline ends. CDR3 length: 12 residues. Germline V gene sequence: CDR1 SNHLY, CDR2 FYNNEI. As DNA, the CDR3 is TGTGCCGGCAAGAGGGAGCGTCAGCCCCAGCATTTT. Amino acids: CAGKRERQPQHF.

The chain recombines TRBV25-1 with TRBJ1-5; D uncertain. This CDR3 is 14 amino acids long. V lost 6 bases and J lost 0, with 9 bases in between. Germline-derived CDR1 and CDR2 are MGHDK and SYGVNS. The CDR3 loop reads CASRAAGSNQPQHF. The CDR3 nucleotides are TGTGCCAGCAGAGCCGCCGGTAGCAATCAGCCCCAGCATTTT.

This clone was seen once. V is TRBV9 and J is TRBJ1-3; D not resolved. In germline, CDR1 is SGDLS, CDR2 YYNGEE. V lost 0 bases and J 4 bases, leaving 11 bases between the germline ends. CDR3 size: 15 residues. The CDR3 nucleotides are TGTGCCAGCAGCGTAGGTGGGATTCCGGGAAACACCATATATTTT. This gives the protein CASSVGGIPGNTIYF.

The rearrangement links TRBV18 to TRBJ1-4, with TRBD1 as a possible D gene (5 bases). CDR3 length: 17 residues. Germline CDR1 is KGHSH and CDR2 is LQKENI. Trimming took off 3 bases at V and 7 bases at J, with 21 bases between the two ends. The CDR3 reads CASSPYYLQGSTEKLFF. CDR3 coding DNA: TGTGCCAGCTCACCCTATTACCTTCAGGGTAGCACTGAAAAACTGTTTTTT.

The V gene is TRBV7-9, the J gene TRBJ2-7; 8 positions agree with TRBD1. The V gene's germline CDR1 is SEHNR and CDR2 FQNEAQ (reference sequence). CDR3 length: 13 residues. V dropped 5 bases and J dropped 3; count of bases not matched to a gene: 3. The CDR3 nucleotides are TGTGCCAGCAGCGGACAGGGTAGCTACGAGCAGTACGTC. Protein sequence: CASSGQGSYEQYV.

V usage is TRBV10-3 and J usage is TRBJ1-3; 8 positions match TRBD1. The CDR3 runs to 12 residues. With V trimmed by 10 bases and J by 6 bases, 5 bases remained unmatched. Per germline, CDR1 ENHRY and CDR2 SYGVKD. CDR3 in amino acids: CATAGQENTIYF. CDR3 in DNA: TGTGCCACCGCGGGACAGGAAAACACCATATATTTT.

The V gene is TRBV5-1, the J gene TRBJ2-5; D may be TRBD1 or TRBD2 (5 bases each). The CDR3 is 15 residues long. CDR1 is SGHRS and CDR2 is YFSETQ in the germline V gene. V dropped 4 bases and J dropped 2 bases, with 15 bases sitting between them. CDR3 in amino acids: CASSGQRGVQETQYF. The CDR3 region has the DNA TGCGCCAGCAGCGGTCAGAGGGGTGTACAAGAGACCCAGTACTTC.

The rearrangement links TRBV27 to TRBJ2-1; no firm D call. Germline values: CDR1 MNHEY, CDR2 SMNVEV (reference sequence). The CDR3 contains 14 residues. V shed 7 bases and J shed 3 bases, with 13 bases lying between them. The CDR3 here is CASKAGGIYNEQFF. DNA for the CDR3: TGTGCCAGCAAAGCCGGTGGAATCTACAATGAGCAGTTCTTC.

CDR3 protein: CASSFRDGLRAFF. As DNA, the CDR3 is TGTGCCAGCAGCTTCCGGGACGGATTAAGGGCTTTCTTT. The V gene is TRBV7-9, the J gene TRBJ1-1, with D maybe TRBD1 (5 bases). Germline V lookup: CDR1 SEHNR, CDR2 FQNEAQ (reference sequence). This CDR3 spans 13 amino acids. V lost 3 bases and J lost 11, with 16 bases in between.

The chain joins TRBV9 to TRBJ2-1; D gene ambiguous. Germline CDR1 SGDLS, CDR2 YYNGEE. This CDR3 spans 13 amino acids. V was shortened by 4 bases and J by 5 bases, with 10 bases between the two germline ends. In nucleotides, the CDR3 is TGTGCCAGCAGCTCGCGGCATAACAATGAGCAGTTCTTC. Protein sequence: CASSSRHNNEQFF.

Note on this clone: The junction departs from the called germline gene at one end, perhaps through a read error. The chain is built from TRBV7-7 and TRBJ1-3, with no clear D. The CDR3 is 15 amino acids. The germline CDR1 and CDR2 sequences are SSHAT and FNYEAQ (reference sequence). Here the CDR3 reads CASSQEWGGGNTIYF. CDR3 nucleotides: TGTGCTAGCAGCCAAGAATGGGGAGGAGGAAACACCATATATTTT.

The rearrangement links TRBV18 to TRBJ2-1, with no clear D. V was clipped by 0 bases and J by 8 bases, with 8 bases between them. Germline CDR1 is KGHSH and CDR2 is LQKENI. This CDR3 is 13 amino acids long. This CDR3 is CASSPPGRHEQFF. CDR3 bases: TGTGCCAGCTCACCACCGGGTCGTCATGAGCAGTTCTTC.

This chain uses TRBV2 with TRBJ2-7, with a weak D call TRBD2 (5 bases). Trimming took 8 bases from V and 0 from J, leaving 11 bases between them. The CDR3 runs to 13 residues. Germline CDR1 is SNHLY and CDR2 is FYNNEI. The DNA of the CDR3 is TGTGCCAGCCACTCGGGAAGCTCCTACGAGCAGTACTTC. This gives the protein CASHSGSSYEQYF.

This chain uses TRBV10-3 with TRBJ2-7, with D perhaps matching TRBD1 or TRBD2 (5 bases each). The CDR3 has 13 residues. The V gene lost 8 bases and the J gene lost 4 bases, with 15 bases spanning the gap. Looked up from germline, CDR1 is ENHRY and CDR2 is SYGVKD. The CDR3 DNA is TGTGCCATCTCTGGGGGAGCGGCTTACGAGCAGTACGTC. Its protein is CAISGGAAYEQYV.

The chain recombines TRBV19 with TRBJ2-3, with 8 bases fitting TRBD2. Germline CDR1 LNHDA, CDR2 SQIVND (reference sequence). The length of the CDR3 is 16 residues. With V trimmed by 5 bases and J by 4 bases, 11 bases remained unmatched. The CDR3 nucleotides read TGTGCCAGTAGTCAAGGGACTAGTACGGGCGCAGATACGCAGTATTTT. Translating gives CASSQGTSTGADTQYF.

The chain is built from TRBV10-2 and TRBJ1-1, with D perhaps matching TRBD1 (5 bases). Germline V gene lookup returns CDR1 WSHSY and CDR2 SAAADI. The CDR3 sequence is 15 residues long. V was trimmed by 3 bases and J by 0 bases, leaving 11 bases between them. CDR3 DNA sequence: TGCGCCAGCAGTGACCACGGACACCTGAACACTGAAGCTTTCTTT. This codes for CASSDHGHLNTEAFF.

The chain links TRBV7-4 to TRBJ1-4; D is unclear. The CDR3 is 12 amino acids. Germline V gene data show CDR1 as SGHVT and CDR2 as SQSDAQ. V lost 5 bases to trimming and J lost 11 bases, with 12 bases between them. The CDR3 region has the DNA TGTGCCAGCAGCACGAGGAGCGTGAAACTGTTTTTT. This translates into CASSTRSVKLFF.

The V and J genes are TRBV4-1 and TRBJ2-2, with a weak D call TRBD1 (5 bases). The germline gives CDR1 MGHRA, CDR2 YSYEKL. The CDR3 contains 14 residues. Trimming removed 4 bases from V and 7 bases from J, with 13 bases in between. This CDR3 reads CASSPQQGSGELFF. The CDR3 bases are TGCGCCAGCAGCCCACAGCAGGGAAGCGGGGAGCTGTTTTTT.

The CDR3 spells CASSSGTAWGTEAFF. The CDR3 DNA reads as TGCGCCAGCAGCTCCGGGACTGCATGGGGCACTGAAGCTTTCTTT. This sequence joins TRBV5-1 and TRBJ1-1, with D perhaps TRBD1 (5 bases). The germline gives CDR1 SGHRS, CDR2 YFSETQ. Trimming took 3 bases from V and 4 from J, leaving 16 bases between them. This CDR3 spans 15 amino acids.

Only one count was recorded for this clone. The chain recombines TRBV10-3 with TRBJ1-2, with D possibly matching TRBD1 (6 bases). Trimming cost V 3 bases and J 5 bases, with 13 bases left between them. Germline assignment: CDR1 ENHRY and CDR2 SYGVKD. The length of the CDR3 is 14 residues. CDR3 in DNA: TGTGCCATCAGTGAATTTGCAGGGGAATATGGCTACACCTTC. Translating it yields CAISEFAGEYGYTF.

This chain links TRBV10-1 with TRBJ2-6; no clear D. CDR3 length equals 15 residues. Deletions cut 4 bases from V and 0 bases from J, with 7 bases between. CDR1 is WNHNN and CDR2 is SYGVQD in the germline V gene (reference sequence). The CDR3 is CASSGGHSGANVLTF. CDR3 nucleotide sequence: TGCGCCAGCAGTGGCGGTCACTCTGGGGCCAACGTCCTGACTTTC.

The rearrangement joins TRBV18 to TRBJ2-2; D unclear. The CDR3 runs 14 residues. Germline-derived CDR1 and CDR2 are KGHSH and LQKENI. Deletions cut 6 bases from V and 5 bases from J, with 13 bases between. The CDR3 reads CASSLKAGTGELFF. The DNA for the CDR3 is TGTGCCAGCTCCCTCAAGGCCGGGACCGGGGAGCTGTTTTTT.

This chain links TRBV7-3 with TRBJ1-1, with 7 bases matching TRBD1. The CDR3 spans 15 residues. Germline V lookup: CDR1 SGHTA, CDR2 FQGTGA. Germline trimming cut 2 bases from V and 1 base from J; bases unmatched to any gene: 4. As DNA, the CDR3 is TGTGCCAGCAGCTTAGAGCCAGGGGGGAACACTGAAGCTTTCTTT. Its translation: CASSLEPGGNTEAFF. Together with reference TRBV7-3 and TRBJ1-1, the CDR3 gives the full variable domain: GAGVSQTPSNKVTEKGKYVELRCDPISGHTALYWYRQSLGQGPEFLIYFQGTGAADDSGLPNDRFFAVRPEGSVSTLKIQRTERGDSAVYLCASSLEPGGNTEAFFGQGTRLTVV.

In this sample, this clone turned up a few times. The chain recombines TRBV5-4 with TRBJ2-4; a possible D gene is TRBD2 (5 bases). The germline V and J ends were trimmed by 3 bases and 8 bases, with 6 bases remaining between them. The CDR3 consists of 11 residues. Germline values: CDR1 SGHNT, CDR2 YYREEE (reference sequence). The CDR3 here is CASSSGDIQYF. The CDR3 nucleotides read TGTGCCAGCAGCTCCGGGGACATTCAGTACTTC.

This clone was found once. The rearrangement links TRBV2 to TRBJ1-1; the match to TRBD1 covers 7 bases. The CDR3 has 13 amino acids. Trimming at V came to 8 bases and at J to 1 base, leaving 4 bases not matched to a gene. Per germline, CDR1 SNHLY and CDR2 FYNNEI. This CDR3 reads CASGNRGNTEAFF. The CDR3 region has the DNA TGTGCCAGCGGAAACAGGGGGAACACTGAAGCTTTCTTT. The complete variable domain, with remaining parts taken from reference TRBV2 and TRBJ1-1, reads EPEVTQTPSHQVTQMGQEVILRCVPISNHLYFYWYRQILGQKVEFLVSFYNNEISEKSEIFDDQFSVERPDGSNFTLKIRSTKLEDSAMYFCASGNRGNTEAFFGQGTRLTVV.

The J gene is TRBJ2-3, the V gene TRBV19; the D gene is possibly TRBD2 (5 bases). The germline CDR1 and CDR2 sequences are LNHDA and SQIVND (reference sequence). The CDR3 is made up of 13 amino acids. Deletions cut 7 bases from V and 3 bases from J, with 11 bases between. CDR3 in DNA: TGTGCCAGTACCATTCGGGGTACAGATACGCAGTATTTT. It is translated as CASTIRGTDTQYF.

The chain uses TRBV7-2 and TRBJ2-5, with D tentatively TRBD1 or TRBD2 (5 bases each). This CDR3 region has 15 residues. The germline gives CDR1 SGHTA, CDR2 FQGNSA. Trimming cost V 1 base and J 1 base, with 10 bases left between them. The CDR3 region is CASSLDPGLQETQYF. In DNA, the CDR3 is TGTGCCAGCAGCTTAGACCCGGGGCTCCAAGAGACCCAGTACTTC. Drawing the rest from reference TRBV7-2 and TRBJ2-5, the complete variable domain is GAGVSQSPSNKVTEKGKDVELRCDPISGHTALYWYRQSLGQGLEFLIYFQGNSAPDKSGLPSDRFSAERTGGSVSTLTIQRTQQEDSAVYLCASSLDPGLQETQYFGPGTRLLVL.

This rearrangement joins TRBV6-5 to TRBJ2-1; no reliable D call. V lost 2 bases and J 8 bases, leaving 13 bases between the germline ends. Germline V gene data show CDR1 as MNHEY and CDR2 as SVGAGI. The CDR3 runs 14 residues. CDR3: CASSYVAPRHEQFF. The CDR3 coding sequence is TGTGCCAGCAGTTACGTCGCCCCTAGGCATGAGCAGTTCTTC.

The rearrangement uses TRBV29-1 and TRBJ2-1, with 8 bases fitting TRBD1. CDR3 size: 12 residues. Germline V gene data show CDR1 as SQVTM and CDR2 as ANQGSEA. V dropped 7 bases and J dropped 3; count of bases not matched to a gene: 2. CDR3 amino acids: CSAGQVYNEQFF. DNA for the CDR3: TGCAGCGCGGGACAGGTCTACAATGAGCAGTTCTTC.